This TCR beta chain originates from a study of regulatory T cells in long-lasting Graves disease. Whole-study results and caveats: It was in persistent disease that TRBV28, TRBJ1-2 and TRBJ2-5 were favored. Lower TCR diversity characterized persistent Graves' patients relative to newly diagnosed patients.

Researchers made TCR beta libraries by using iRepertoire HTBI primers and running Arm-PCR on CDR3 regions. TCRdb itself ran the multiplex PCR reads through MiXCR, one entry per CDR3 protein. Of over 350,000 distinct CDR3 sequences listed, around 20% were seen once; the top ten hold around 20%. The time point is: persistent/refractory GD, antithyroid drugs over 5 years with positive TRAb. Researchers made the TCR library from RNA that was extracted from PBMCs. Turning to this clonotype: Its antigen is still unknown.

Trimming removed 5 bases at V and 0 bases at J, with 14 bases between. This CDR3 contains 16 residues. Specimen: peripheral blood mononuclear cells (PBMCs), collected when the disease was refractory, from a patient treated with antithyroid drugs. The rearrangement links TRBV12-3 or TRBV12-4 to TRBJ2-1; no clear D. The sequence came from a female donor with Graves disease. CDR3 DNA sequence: TGTGCCAGCAGTGCATCCGAGGAGAGCTCCTACAATGAGCAGTTCTTC. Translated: CASSASEESSYNEQFF.